A selection of T cell receptor beta chains follows, all from one sample in a study of shared clonotypes between healthy human individuals. TCRdb's table, derived via immunoSEQ multiplex PCR, lists solely in-frame clones and lacks some. The repertoire holds 2,500,000 or so clones, with 80% to 95% as singletons. Sequencing used naive CD4+ T cells from PBMCs. Receptor source: a man in his late teens or twenties in good health. Some clones in this sample may be carry-over from other donors' samples. Both conserved end residues are trimmed from each CDR3. Each record gives: V gene, J gene, CDR3 protein.

v_call: TRBV28
j_call: TRBJ1-4
cdr3_aa: ASSRTGGGEKLF

v_call: TRBV4-3
j_call: TRBJ2-1
cdr3_aa: ASSQQTGGFLPLYNEQF

v_call: TRBV28
j_call: .
cdr3_aa: ASSTSGTSVSYEQY

v_call: TRBV28
j_call: TRBJ2-2
cdr3_aa: ASSLGGQGGELF

v_call: TRBV27
j_call: TRBJ1-5
cdr3_aa: ASSPSRDSYQPQH

v_call: TRBV10-3
j_call: TRBJ2-1
cdr3_aa: AISDAGTSRGNEQF

v_call: TRBV5-4
j_call: TRBJ2-2
cdr3_aa: ASSLGPLAGTKDGELF

v_call: TRBV5-4
j_call: TRBJ2-7
cdr3_aa: ASSLVVGGGEQY

v_call: TRBV29-1
j_call: TRBJ2-5
cdr3_aa: SVDRGQETQY

v_call: TRBV30
j_call: TRBJ2-7
cdr3_aa: AWSNGVEQY

v_call: TRBV6-5
j_call: TRBJ2-1
cdr3_aa: ASSTAGVNEQF

v_call: TRBV7-8
j_call: TRBJ1-3
cdr3_aa: ASSLAQGPGNTIY

v_call: TRBV5-1
j_call: TRBJ2-1
cdr3_aa: ASSLEGGRYEQF

v_call: TRBV5-1
j_call: TRBJ1-2
cdr3_aa: ASSSQGDRNYGYT

v_call: TRBV6-5
j_call: TRBJ2-7
cdr3_aa: ASSYGAMGYEQY

v_call: TRBV15
j_call: TRBJ2-7
cdr3_aa: ATSRGLAGTFSYEQY

v_call: TRBV6-1
j_call: TRBJ1-5
cdr3_aa: ASDRQGVSNQPQH

v_call: TRBV27
j_call: TRBJ1-5
cdr3_aa: ASRFGRGSNQPQH

v_call: TRBV11-2
j_call: TRBJ1-1
cdr3_aa: ASSKRQGGTEAF

v_call: TRBV28
j_call: TRBJ2-1
cdr3_aa: ATRRVTSGPLRGEQF

v_call: TRBV11-2
j_call: TRBJ1-2
cdr3_aa: ASSTWGAPNYGYT

v_call: TRBV9
j_call: TRBJ2-3
cdr3_aa: ASSVGASSTDTQY

v_call: TRBV29-1
j_call: TRBJ2-1
cdr3_aa: SVGRGIYNEQF

v_call: TRBV5-8
j_call: TRBJ1-2
cdr3_aa: ASSPALRYGYT

v_call: TRBV28
j_call: TRBJ2-2
cdr3_aa: ASGGAGTGELF

v_call: TRBV27
j_call: TRBJ1-5
cdr3_aa: ASSFGTGINQPQH

v_call: TRBV7-3
j_call: TRBJ2-3
cdr3_aa: ASSPGRTISTDTQY

v_call: TRBV6-5
j_call: TRBJ1-1
cdr3_aa: ASSPPGQGKTEAF

v_call: TRBV19
j_call: TRBJ1-4
cdr3_aa: ASSIGGPTNEKLF

v_call: TRBV4-3
j_call: TRBJ1-2
cdr3_aa: ASSQDYFDNYNYGYT

v_call: TRBV2
j_call: TRBJ1-1
cdr3_aa: ASSGGGQTEAF

v_call: TRBV7-9
j_call: TRBJ2-6
cdr3_aa: ASSPALRSGANVLT

v_call: TRBV5-1
j_call: TRBJ1-2
cdr3_aa: ASSLEGGTSYT

v_call: TRBV10-3
j_call: TRBJ2-1
cdr3_aa: AISESAYNEQF

v_call: TRBV2
j_call: TRBJ2-2
cdr3_aa: ASSWAGVDGELF

v_call: TRBV9
j_call: TRBJ1-1
cdr3_aa: ASSATGQNTEAF

v_call: TRBV5-6
j_call: TRBJ2-7
cdr3_aa: ASSRSTLAGALYEQY

v_call: TRBV6-1
j_call: TRBJ2-2
cdr3_aa: ASSGGTQNTGELF

v_call: TRBV6-5
j_call: TRBJ1-1
cdr3_aa: ASSGTTGTEAF

v_call: TRBV7-3
j_call: TRBJ2-7
cdr3_aa: ASSAGGQGTNEQY

v_call: TRBV7-8
j_call: TRBJ1-2
cdr3_aa: ASSLVAEVLHGYT

v_call: TRBV18
j_call: TRBJ1-1
cdr3_aa: ASSETVANTEAF

v_call: TRBV5-1
j_call: TRBJ2-7
cdr3_aa: ASSLGTSGRAYEQY